This T cell receptor beta chain came from a study of cytomegalovirus exposure and HLA in healthy donors. Study-wide results and limits: Earlier findings revealed that most TCR beta V segments proved productive either about 87% or about 30% of the time. Among donors in an Asian-associated ancestry cluster, a later analysis reportedly found fewer N-insertions than the roughly 730-donor mean.

Both 60 Vbeta primers and 13 Jbeta primers went into the PCR. Produced via immunoSEQ multiplex PCR; TCRdb's table is partial and in-frame only. The table has about 140,000 clones, 80% to 85% seen once; the top ten hold 1.2%. This clone was counted between two and nine times. Its specificity is not known. The ends lost 1 base at V and 4 bases at J; junction bases unmatched: 10. Germline loops: CDR1 SQVTM, CDR2 ANQGSEA. The CDR3 contains 16 residues. The clonotype was recovered from a female donor in good health and CMV-seronegative. Sequences were obtained from PBMCs. The V gene is TRBV29-1, the J gene TRBJ2-3; 8 bases are shared with TRBD2. The CDR3, as DNA: TGCAGCGTTGAAGGCAGGGCGGGAGGAGGGCCAGATACGCAGTATTTT. Amino acids: CSVEGRAGGGPDTQYF.